The source of this TCR beta chain is a study of T-cell reconstitution after alpha-beta-depleted transplantation in children. Preparation of the TCRbeta library used unique molecular identifiers. Each CDR3 protein gets one entry after TCRdb re-called the PCR reads with MiXCR. The profile covers a few hundred thousand distinct CDR3 sequences, with roughly 8.2% appearing a single time and about 9.3% taken by the ten largest. This clonotype has ten or more counts. What it binds is not known. The V gene's germline CDR1 is SNHLY and CDR2 FYNNEI. Germline trimming cut 7 bases from V and 5 bases from J; bases unmatched to any gene: 8. There are 14 residues in the CDR3. Whole-study results and caveats: After one year, T-cell counts and TCRbeta diversity mostly came from new T cells.

This clonotype was obtained from a female patient aged 2-9 years who had a stem cell transplant for Fanconi anemia, so the T cells may come from the graft donor. This specimen was peripheral blood, taken 360 days after TCRalphabeta/CD19-depleted stem cell transplant. The chain combines TRBV2 with TRBJ2-7; 10 bases align to TRBD2. Here the CDR3 reads CASTIAGGINEQYF. The DNA for the CDR3 is TGTGCCAGCACTATAGCGGGGGGAATCAACGAGCAGTACTTC.